The 3 T cell receptor beta chains below were found in one sample sequenced in a study of glioma-infiltrating T cells. The iRepertoire nested amplicon-rescue multiplex PCR amplified TCR alpha and beta CDR3s from RNA. MiXCR, run by TCRdb on the multiplex PCR reads, gives a single entry per CDR3 protein. Among 44,000 or so distinct CDR3 sequences listed, 20% to 25% were seen once. Sequencing input: glioma tissue, nonneoplastic brain tissue, or PBMCs (not recorded which). These receptors all come from a human donor with low-grade glioma or glioblastoma, undergoing nonglioma brain surgery, or in good health (not recorded which).

V usage is TRBV29-1 and J usage is TRBJ2-6; TRBD2 aligns across 8 bases. V shed 7 bases and J 0 bases; nucleotides not matched to a gene: 2. This CDR3 has 14 residues. CDR1 is SQVTM, CDR2 ANQGSEA, per germline. CDR3 coding DNA: TGCAGCGCAGGGACTAGCTCTGGGGCCAACGTCCTGACTTTC. Its translation is CSAGTSSGANVLTF.

In this sample, this clonotype turned up a few times. The rearrangement joins TRBV5-5 to TRBJ1-1; D is ambiguous. Germline-derived CDR1 and CDR2 are SGHKS and YYEKEE (reference sequence). The CDR3 sequence is 14 residues long. The V and J ends lost 0 bases and 4 bases respectively, with 10 bases between them. The CDR3 nucleotides are TGTGCCAGCAGCTTGGAACCGGGAGGCACTGAAGCTTTCTTT. Its translation: CASSLEPGGTEAFF.

A remark on this clonotype: Since a much larger clone is just one base distant, this may be a read error. This sequence joins TRBV5-1 and TRBJ2-1, with D unclear. There are 12 residues in the CDR3. Per germline, CDR1 SGHRS and CDR2 YFSETQ. Trimming removed 6 bases from V and 6 bases from J, with 10 bases in between. CDR3 loop: CASTDLGNEQFF. Written as DNA, the CDR3 is TGCGCCAGCACCGACTTGGGCAATGAGCAGTTCTTC.